Listed here are 27 T cell receptor beta chains from one sample, sequenced in a study of blood T cell repertoires in COVID-19. Using immunoSEQ multiplex PCR, the repertoire was profiled, and TCRdb retains in-frame clones only, with some absent. The sample includes about 320,000 clones, around 84% of them seen just once. Input material: PBMCs or T cells enriched from blood (not recorded which). All receptors come from a woman in her 30s who had been exposed to COVID-19.

This chain uses TRBV7-2 with TRBJ1-4; D uncertain. The CDR3 extends over 16 amino acids. The ends were cut back, 2 bases at V and 0 bases at J, with 10 bases in the middle. Germline V gene data show CDR1 as SGHTA and CDR2 as FQGNSA. As DNA, the CDR3 is TGTGCCAGCAGCTTACCAGGTTACGCAACTAATGAAAAACTGTTTTTT. Amino acids: CASSLPGYATNEKLFF.

The gene calls are TRBV9 and TRBJ1-1; TRBD1 matches at 8 bases. V trimming: 3 bases; J trimming: 0 bases; junction bases outside the gene matches: 4. CDR1 is SGDLS, CDR2 YYNGEE, per germline. The length of the CDR3 is 15 residues. This CDR3 is CASSGKTGVNTEAFF. CDR3 in DNA: TGTGCCAGCAGCGGAAAGACAGGGGTGAACACTGAAGCTTTCTTT.

The V call is TRBV2, the J call TRBJ1-5, with 10 nucleotides matching TRBD1. V trimming: 4 bases; J trimming: 5 bases; junction bases outside the gene matches: 2. The CDR3 is 14 amino acids. Germline CDR1 is SNHLY and CDR2 is FYNNEI. Written as DNA, the CDR3 is TGTGCCAGCAGTGGACAGGGGGCATATCAGCCCCAGCATTTT. Translating gives CASSGQGAYQPQHF.

This clone was picked up a small number of times. This chain joins TRBV2 and TRBJ2-1; D is possibly TRBD2 (7 bases). The CDR3 runs 16 residues. Germline-derived CDR1 and CDR2 are SNHLY and FYNNEI. V was clipped by 5 bases and J by 7 bases, with 21 bases between them. The CDR3 DNA follows: TGTGCCAGCAGTTATAACAGGGATGGCGGGAGTAATGAGCAGTTCTTC. Protein product: CASSYNRDGGSNEQFF.

The CDR3 is CASNTRSHTDTQYF. DNA of the CDR3: TGTGCCAGTAACACCCGATCCCACACAGATACGCAGTATTTT. The chain couples TRBV19 to TRBJ2-3; D ambiguous. The CDR3 contains 14 residues. The V and J ends lost 7 bases and 2 bases respectively, with 13 bases between them. In germline, CDR1 is LNHDA, CDR2 SQIVND (reference sequence).

Only a few counts were recorded for this clone. The rearrangement uses TRBV6-5 and TRBJ1-5, with TRBD1 as a possible D gene (5 bases). Germline lookup yields CDR1 MNHEY and CDR2 SVGAGI. The CDR3 extends over 13 amino acids. The V end was cut by 11 bases, the J end by 5 bases, with 16 bases between. CDR3: CAARGAWDQPQHF. The CDR3 nucleotides are TGTGCCGCCCGCGGGGCGTGGGATCAGCCCCAGCATTTT.

The chain employs TRBV28 and TRBJ1-5; 7 bases align to TRBD1. V lost 5 bases to trimming and J lost 5 bases; unmatched junction nucleotides: 3. From germline, CDR1 is MDHEN and CDR2 SYDVKM. The CDR3 sequence is 13 residues long. CDR3 sequence: CASSIQGHQPQHF. DNA for the CDR3: TGTGCCAGCAGTATACAGGGGCATCAGCCCCAGCATTTT. Looking up the rest from reference TRBV28 and TRBJ1-5 gives the full variable domain: DVKVTQSSRYLVKRTGEKVFLECVQDMDHENMFWYRQDPGLGLRLIYFSYDVKMKEKGDIPEGYSVSREKKERFSLILESASTNQTSMYLCASSIQGHQPQHFGDGTRLSIL.

The rearrangement uses TRBV7-3 and TRBJ2-1, with 8 bases identical to TRBD2. V trimming: 1 base; J trimming: 6 bases; junction bases outside the gene matches: 8. Germline V lookup: CDR1 SGHTA, CDR2 FQGTGA. This CDR3 contains 16 residues. The CDR3 nucleotides are TGTGCCAGCAGCTTAAGGTCGGGAGGGGCTGGCAATGAGCAGTTCTTC. Encoded protein: CASSLRSGGAGNEQFF.

This clone has just one count. The genes are TRBV10-2 and TRBJ1-2, with 7 bases matching TRBD1. The germline V gene has CDR1 WSHSY and CDR2 SAAADI. CDR3 length: 13 amino acids. With 5 bases clipped from V and 8 bases from J, the junction kept 8 bases outside the gene matches. Written as DNA, the CDR3 is TGCGCCAGCAGTCTAGGACAGGTAGACGGCTACACCTTC. Its translation is CASSLGQVDGYTF.

V and J are TRBV9 and TRBJ2-3, with 9 positions matching TRBD2. The length of the CDR3 is 18 residues. Germline V gene data show CDR1 as SGDLS and CDR2 as YYNGEE. J was trimmed by 4 bases and V by 0 bases; bases with no gene match: 12. DNA for the CDR3: TGTGCCAGCAGCGTAGGTGTTGGGAGCGGGAGGTCCCCAGATACGCAGTATTTT. It yields the protein CASSVGVGSGRSPDTQYF.

This chain links TRBV18 with TRBJ2-4; 9 nucleotides match TRBD2. V dropped 2 bases and J dropped 5; count of bases not matched to a gene: 4. The CDR3 totals 15 residues. Per the germline V gene, CDR1 is KGHSH and CDR2 is LQKENI. CDR3 in DNA: TGTGCCAGCTCACCAGGACTAGCGAATGAAAACATTCAGTACTTC. Translating gives CASSPGLANENIQYF. The full variable domain, rest sourced from reference TRBV18 and TRBJ2-4, is NAGVMQNPRHLVRRRGQEARLRCSPMKGHSHVYWYRQLPEEGLKFMVYLQKENIIDESGMPKERFSAEFPKEGPSILRIQQVVRGDSAAYFCASSPGLANENIQYFGAGTRLSVL.

V gene TRBV10-1 combines with J gene TRBJ2-3; 7 bases map to TRBD1. Germline loops: CDR1 WNHNN, CDR2 SYGVQD (reference sequence). This CDR3 is built from 14 residues. With 6 bases clipped from V and 8 bases from J, the junction kept 11 bases outside the gene matches. The DNA for the CDR3 is TGCGCCAGCAGCTCACAACCGGGACAGAGTACGCAGTATTTT. Its translation is CASSSQPGQSTQYF.

This clone was seen a single time. The chain recombines TRBV4-2 with TRBJ1-4, with TRBD1 matching 7 bases. The germline gives CDR1 LGHNA, CDR2 YNFKEQ. The CDR3 totals 15 residues. J was trimmed by 6 bases and V by 4 bases; bases with no gene match: 8. The CDR3 DNA reads TGTGCCAGCAGCCTAAACAGGGGTGTGGATGAAAAACTGTTTTTT. Amino acid sequence: CASSLNRGVDEKLFF.

This clone was counted a single time. The genes are TRBV27 and TRBJ2-4; TRBD1 might be the D (6 bases). This CDR3 region has 12 residues. Germline CDR1 reads MNHEY; CDR2 reads SMNVEV (reference sequence). V was pared by 4 bases and J by 15 bases, with 16 bases between. The CDR3 sequence: CASSSTGQTMYF. In nucleotides, the CDR3 is TGTGCCAGCAGTTCAACGGGACAAACGATGTACTTC.

J is TRBJ2-6 and V is TRBV9, with D perhaps matching TRBD1 (5 bases). Germline V lookup: CDR1 SGDLS, CDR2 YYNGEE. This CDR3 has 15 residues. The V gene lost 3 bases and the J gene lost 2 bases, with 9 bases spanning the gap. CDR3 in DNA: TGTGCCAGCAGCGCCCGACAGACTGGGGCCAACGTCCTGACTTTC. This encodes CASSARQTGANVLTF.

The V call is TRBV20-1, the J call TRBJ2-4; D perhaps matches TRBD1 (6 bases). Trimming cost V 3 bases and J 4 bases, with 16 bases left between them. The CDR3 has 15 residues. CDR1 is DFQATT and CDR2 is SNEGSKA in the germline V gene (reference sequence). This CDR3 is CSASTGQGGKNIQYF. The CDR3 DNA sequence: TGCAGTGCTAGTACGGGACAAGGAGGTAAAAACATTCAGTACTTC.

The CDR3 DNA sequence: TGTGCCAGCAGCTCTTCACGGTTATACGCTGGAAACACCATATATTTT. Amino acids: CASSSSRLYAGNTIYF. This chain uses TRBV7-8 with TRBJ1-3; no clear D gene. The CDR3 length is 16 residues. The V and J ends lost 4 bases and 2 bases respectively, with 15 bases between them. Germline V gives CDR1 SGHVS, CDR2 FQNEAQ.

This clone was seen more than once but under ten times. This chain links TRBV14 with TRBJ1-1, with 7 bases fitting TRBD1. V trimming: 2 bases; J trimming: 0 bases; junction bases outside the gene matches: 6. CDR3 length: 16 residues. Germline CDR1 SGHDN, CDR2 FVKESK. The CDR3 sequence is CASSQRTGPLNTEAFF. DNA of the CDR3: TGTGCCAGCAGCCAACGGACAGGACCTCTGAACACTGAAGCTTTCTTT.

This clone was detected a few times. CDR3 region: CASSLVGTEAFF. The CDR3 coding sequence is TGTGCCAGCAGTTTGGTCGGCACTGAAGCTTTCTTT. The chain is built from TRBV28 and TRBJ1-1; D gene ambiguous. CDR1 MDHEN and CDR2 SYDVKM come from the germline V gene. CDR3 length: 12 residues. Trimming cost V 3 bases and J 4 bases, with 6 bases left between them.

With regard to this clone: This CDR3 is also generated by other DNA sequences in the sample. The rearrangement uses TRBV5-1 and TRBJ2-1; D might be TRBD1 (7 bases). The CDR3 totals 15 residues. CDR1 is SGHRS and CDR2 is YFSETQ in the germline V gene. V was trimmed by 0 bases and J by 7 bases, leaving 14 bases between them. In nucleotides, the CDR3 is TGCGCCAGCAGCTTGGTTGCAGGGGGGTCGAATGAGCAGTTCTTC. As protein: CASSLVAGGSNEQFF.

This clone was found once. Other DNA sequences in this sample translate to the same CDR3. The chain employs TRBV5-4 and TRBJ2-5; D possibly corresponds to TRBD2 (6 bases). CDR1 and CDR2 from the germline V gene are SGHNT and YYREEE (reference sequence). The CDR3 runs to 14 residues. With 2 bases removed from V and 2 bases from J, the gap between germline ends came to 10 bases. Here the CDR3 DNA reads TGTGCCAGCAGCTTAGGAGGGAGGCAAGAGACCCAGTACTTC. Translation: CASSLGGRQETQYF. The full variable domain, rest sourced from reference TRBV5-4 and TRBJ2-5, is ETGVTQSPTHLIKTRGQQVTLRCSSQSGHNTVSWYQQALGQGPQFIFQYYREEENGRGNFPPRFSGLQFPNYSSELNVNALELDDSALYLCASSLGGRQETQYFGPGTRLLVL.

The sample holds a few counts of this clone. The rearrangement uses TRBV12-3 or TRBV12-4 and TRBJ1-3; no firm D call. The V gene lost 7 bases and the J gene lost 2 bases, with 6 bases spanning the gap. The CDR3 covers 12 residues. The CDR3 loop reads CASTGTGNTIYF. The CDR3 region has the DNA TGTGCCAGCACGGGGACTGGAAACACCATATATTTT.

The rearrangement links TRBV12-5 to TRBJ1-4, with 9 bases matching TRBD1. The CDR3 spans 16 residues. Germline CDR1 is LGHNT and CDR2 is FRNRAP. With 6 bases clipped from V and 7 bases from J, the junction kept 12 bases outside the gene matches. CDR3: CASGMGQGGFSEKLFF. The CDR3 coding sequence is TGTGCTAGTGGCATGGGACAGGGCGGTTTTTCTGAAAAACTGTTTTTT. The variable domain in full, with the rest retrieved from reference TRBV12-5 and TRBJ1-4, is DARVTQTPRHKVTEMGQEVTMRCQPILGHNTVFWYRQTMMQGLELLAYFRNRAPLDDSGMPKDRFSAEMPDATLATLKIQPSEPRDSAVYFCASGMGQGGFSEKLFFGSGTQLSVL.

The chain links TRBV19 to TRBJ1-2; D unresolved. Germline V gene data show CDR1 as LNHDA and CDR2 as SQIVND (reference sequence). Trimming took off 1 base at V and 0 bases at J, with 6 bases between the two ends. The CDR3 has 14 amino acids. The CDR3 reads CASSIASANYGYTF. The CDR3 DNA reads as TGTGCCAGTAGTATAGCATCGGCTAACTATGGCTACACCTTC.

The sample holds one count of this clone. J is TRBJ2-1 and V is TRBV24-1; 7 nucleotides align to TRBD1. The CDR3 sequence is 15 residues long. CDR1 KGHDR and CDR2 SFDVKD come from the germline V gene. With V trimmed by 2 bases and J by 6 bases, 6 bases remained unmatched. CDR3 nucleotides: TGTGCCACCAGTGATTCCCCACGACAGGGCAATGAGCAGTTCTTC. Translation gives CATSDSPRQGNEQFF.

J is TRBJ2-7 and V is TRBV18; D gene ambiguous. The CDR3 runs 15 residues. V gave up 0 bases and J gave up 2 bases, with 11 bases separating them. Germline V gene lookup returns CDR1 KGHSH and CDR2 LQKENI. CDR3 in amino acids: CASSPPGRNTYEQYF. CDR3 nucleotides: TGTGCCAGCTCACCACCGGGCCGTAATACCTACGAGCAGTACTTC. Variable domain in full (rest from reference TRBV18 and TRBJ2-7): NAGVMQNPRHLVRRRGQEARLRCSPMKGHSHVYWYRQLPEEGLKFMVYLQKENIIDESGMPKERFSAEFPKEGPSILRIQQVVRGDSAAYFCASSPPGRNTYEQYFGPGTRLTVT.

This chain joins TRBV6-5 and TRBJ1-2, with 9 bases fitting TRBD1. This CDR3 region has 15 residues. Germline lookup yields CDR1 MNHEY and CDR2 SVGAGI. The V gene end was trimmed by 4 bases and the J gene end by 3 bases; junction bases not matched to a gene: 6. The CDR3 nucleotides are TGTGCCAGCAGTTCTTGGACAGGGGATTACTATGGCTACACCTTC. Protein: CASSSWTGDYYGYTF.